The clone carrying this TCR beta chain was found many times. The CDR3 totals 14 residues. The germline V gene encodes CDR1 SQVTM and CDR2 ANQGSEA. V was trimmed by 3 bases and J by 2 bases, leaving 12 bases between them. These data originate in a study of T cells in Graves' hyperthyroidism and ophthalmopathy. Graves' hyperthyroidism without ophthalmopathy progression within 18 months was termed stable. Isolation of PBMCs was performed on around 10 ml fresh peripheral blood. Amplified TCR beta CDR3 regions came from RNA transcripts. HTBI primers were employed in a first-round RT-PCR of the TCR CDR3. TCRdb passed the multiplex PCR reads through MiXCR, listing each CDR3 protein once. This table holds under 400,000 distinct CDR3 sequences, less than 15% found once.

J is TRBJ2-3 and V is TRBV29-1; D may be TRBD2 (5 bases). The source of this sequence is a woman under 30 with Graves' hyperthyroidism. The material sequenced was blood. The CDR3 is CSVDTAVHTDTQYF. The CDR3 DNA reads as TGCAGCGTTGATACAGCGGTACACACAGATACGCAGTATTTT.